The 27 T cell receptor beta chains given below trace back to one sample, sequenced in a study of blood T cell repertoires in COVID-19. Libraries were prepared by immunoSEQ multiplex PCR; TCRdb keeps only in-frame clonotypes and omits some of them. Of hundreds of thousands of clones detected, about 89% appear once; the ten largest clones hold about 1.6%. The specimen sequenced was peripheral blood. The receptors derive from a woman in her 40s who had recovered from COVID-19.

J is TRBJ2-3 and V is TRBV2, with TRBD2 matching 7 bases. Per germline, CDR1 SNHLY and CDR2 FYNNEI. There are 15 residues in the CDR3. V lost 6 bases to trimming and J lost 1 base; unmatched junction nucleotides: 7. As DNA, the CDR3 is TGTGCCAGCAGAGACACCCGGGAGGGCACAGATACGCAGTATTTT. This codes for CASRDTREGTDTQYF.

This clone was seen a handful of times. The rearrangement joins TRBV4-1 to TRBJ1-1, with D maybe TRBD1 (5 bases). Trimming removed 3 bases at V and 4 bases at J, with 15 bases between. This CDR3 spans 15 amino acids. Per the germline V gene, CDR1 is MGHRA and CDR2 is YSYEKL. The CDR3 DNA is TGCGCCAGCAGCCAGTGGCGCAGGGAGGGCACTGAAGCTTTCTTT. Its protein is CASSQWRREGTEAFF.

The chain joins TRBV20-1 to TRBJ1-4, with D perhaps TRBD1 (5 bases). The CDR3 extends over 11 amino acids. Trimming took 5 bases from V and 6 from J, leaving 7 bases between them. Germline CDR1 DFQATT, CDR2 SNEGSKA (reference sequence). The CDR3 region is CSARGDEKLFF. Written as DNA, the CDR3 is TGCAGTGCTCGGGGGGATGAAAAACTGTTTTTT.

The V gene is TRBV20-1, the J gene TRBJ1-2, with 7 bases that match TRBD1. Germline assignment: CDR1 DFQATT and CDR2 SNEGSKA (reference sequence). V shed 3 bases, J shed 10 bases, and the junction held 8 bases outside the gene matches. This CDR3 is 12 amino acids long. The DNA for the CDR3 is TGCAGTGCTAGTGGCAGGGGGAAAGACTACACCTTC. Its protein product is CSASGRGKDYTF.

The gene calls are TRBV12-3 or TRBV12-4 and TRBJ2-7; a weak D match, TRBD1 (5 bases). The CDR3 covers 13 residues. Trimming removed 3 bases from V and 5 bases from J, with 11 bases in between. For the CDR3, the DNA is TGTGCCAGCAGTTTGGGGCACGTCGACGAGCAGTACTTC. Its translation is CASSLGHVDEQYF.

The chain links TRBV14 to TRBJ1-2; no clear D. Trimming took 0 bases from V and 5 from J, leaving 10 bases between them. Germline CDR1 is SGHDN and CDR2 is FVKESK. The CDR3 loop spans 14 amino acids. CDR3 amino acids: CASSQDRPVYGYTF. The CDR3 DNA reads as TGTGCCAGCAGCCAAGACAGGCCAGTTTATGGCTACACCTTC.

Here the CDR3 DNA reads TGCGCCAGCAGCCAAGAGGGTCAGGGGATGACTAATGAAAAACTGTTTTTT. As protein: CASSQEGQGMTNEKLFF. The chain is built from TRBV4-1 and TRBJ1-4; TRBD1 is a possible D gene (6 bases). V gave up 0 bases and J gave up 2 bases, with 13 bases separating them. Germline CDR1 reads MGHRA; CDR2 reads YSYEKL. This CDR3 is 17 amino acids long.

This chain joins TRBV19 and TRBJ1-2; the match to TRBD1 covers 11 bases. The trim removed 5 bases at V and 3 bases at J, leaving 8 bases unmatched. CDR1 and CDR2 from the germline V gene are LNHDA and SQIVND (reference sequence). CDR3 length: 16 residues. The CDR3 coding sequence is TGTGCCAGTAGTGGGCGGACAGGGGGCAGGGACTATGGCTACACCTTC. This sequence encodes CASSGRTGGRDYGYTF.

The V and J genes are TRBV6-1 and TRBJ2-7; 11 positions agree with TRBD1. CDR1 and CDR2 from the germline V gene are MNHNS and SASEGT. Germline trimming cut 4 bases from V and 1 base from J; bases unmatched to any gene: 6. The CDR3 extends over 16 amino acids. The CDR3 DNA is TGTGCCAGCAGTGTCCGGACAGGGGGCGGATCCTACGAGCAGTACTTC. This sequence encodes CASSVRTGGGSYEQYF.

V usage is TRBV5-4 and J usage is TRBJ1-2; unclear D gene. V dropped 8 bases and J dropped 7 bases, with 12 bases sitting between them. CDR3 size: 11 residues. Germline loops: CDR1 SGHNT, CDR2 YYREEE (reference sequence). In DNA form, the CDR3 reads TGTGCCAGTAGATCGGGAGGTGGCTACACCTTC. As protein: CASRSGGGYTF.

This chain joins TRBV2 and TRBJ1-6; D unresolved. Germline V lookup: CDR1 SNHLY, CDR2 FYNNEI. CDR3 length: 16 amino acids. The V end was cut by 6 bases, the J end by 0 bases, with 12 bases between. The CDR3 DNA is TGTGCCAGCAGGCGGGTACGCCACTCCTATAATTCACCCCTCCACTTT. It yields the protein CASRRVRHSYNSPLHF.

The rearrangement uses TRBV2 and TRBJ2-7; 7 bases align to TRBD1. The CDR3 extends over 13 amino acids. The germline V gene has CDR1 SNHLY and CDR2 FYNNEI. With V trimmed by 6 bases and J by 3 bases, 5 bases remained unmatched. CDR3 bases: TGTGCCAGCAGAATCGGGACAGACTACGAGCAGTACTTC. Residues: CASRIGTDYEQYF.

The chain carries TRBV5-6 and TRBJ2-5; possibly TRBD1 for D (6 bases). Germline CDR1 is SGHDT and CDR2 is YYEEEE. The CDR3 extends over 14 amino acids. Trimming shortened V by 4 bases and J by 7 bases, and 17 bases separated the two germline ends. Written as DNA, the CDR3 is TGTGCCAGCAGCGCGAAACAGGGTAGGGGGACCCAGTACTTC. The encoded protein is CASSAKQGRGTQYF.

The rearrangement uses TRBV10-3 and TRBJ1-1; D possibly corresponds to TRBD1 (5 bases). V was clipped by 3 bases and J by 0 bases, with 8 bases between them. The CDR3 has 14 residues. Germline loops: CDR1 ENHRY, CDR2 SYGVKD. The CDR3 DNA is TGTGCCATCAGTGAAAAGGGGTTGAACACTGAAGCTTTCTTT. Translating it yields CAISEKGLNTEAFF.

The J gene is TRBJ2-1, the V gene TRBV9, with 11 bases fitting TRBD2. CDR3 length equals 15 residues. The ends lost 4 bases at V and 5 bases at J; junction bases unmatched: 5. Germline V CDR1 and CDR2: SGDLS, YYNGEE. DNA for the CDR3: TGTGCCAGCAGCCACCGGGGACTAGCGGACAATGAGCAGTTCTTC. Protein sequence: CASSHRGLADNEQFF.

This chain connects TRBV6-2 or TRBV6-3 to TRBJ2-7; D is possibly TRBD1 (6 bases). V shed 4 bases and J shed 4 bases, with 11 bases lying between them. The germline V gene has CDR1 MNHEY and CDR2 SVGEGT. The CDR3 loop spans 13 amino acids. The CDR3 protein is CASSWTVKYEQYF. The CDR3 DNA sequence: TGTGCCAGCAGTTGGACAGTAAAATACGAGCAGTACTTC.

This clone was detected many times. The same CDR3 also results from other DNA sequences found in this sample. J is TRBJ2-7 and V is TRBV6-5; D remains unclear. V dropped 0 bases and J dropped 1 base, with 7 bases sitting between them. CDR3 length: 14 amino acids. Germline CDR1 is MNHEY and CDR2 is SVGAGI. The CDR3 sequence is CASSYSSVSYEQYF. The CDR3 nucleotides read TGTGCCAGCAGTTACTCGTCGGTGTCCTACGAGCAGTACTTC.

CDR3 sequence (DNA): TGTGCCAGCTCACCGCTCCCGGGACAGGGAGCTGCAGATACGCAGTATTTT. Amino acid sequence: CASSPLPGQGAADTQYF. The J gene is TRBJ2-3, the V gene TRBV18, with 9 nucleotides matching TRBD1. The V and J ends lost 3 bases and 4 bases, in that order; junction bases with no gene match: 11. The CDR3 length is 17 residues. The germline V gene encodes CDR1 KGHSH and CDR2 LQKENI.

The V and J genes are TRBV18 and TRBJ2-7; no definite D call. The germline V gene encodes CDR1 KGHSH and CDR2 LQKENI. CDR3 size: 14 residues. Trimming took 0 bases from V and 3 from J, leaving 9 bases between them. The CDR3 is CASSPPSSYYEQYF. CDR3 DNA sequence: TGTGCCAGCTCACCACCTTCGTCCTACTACGAGCAGTACTTC.

The V call is TRBV12-3 or TRBV12-4, the J call TRBJ1-2, with D perhaps matching TRBD1 (6 bases). There are 13 residues in the CDR3. V dropped 4 bases and J dropped 2 bases, with 8 bases sitting between them. The CDR3 sequence: CASSWDTNYGYTF. The CDR3 DNA reads TGTGCCAGCAGTTGGGACACAAACTATGGCTACACCTTC.

This rearrangement joins TRBV4-2 to TRBJ1-1; D is uncertain. The germline V gene encodes CDR1 LGHNA and CDR2 YNFKEQ. The CDR3 has 15 residues. V was shortened by 1 base and J by 0 bases, with 9 bases between the two germline ends. The CDR3, as DNA: TGTGCCAGCAGCCAAGGCCCGGGGATGAACACTGAAGCTTTCTTT. Translated: CASSQGPGMNTEAFF.

This chain joins TRBV6-1 and TRBJ2-1; 11 bases map to TRBD2. There are 15 residues in the CDR3. The V gene's germline CDR1 is MNHNS and CDR2 SASEGT. The V and J ends lost 2 bases and 4 bases, in that order; junction bases with no gene match: 1. The CDR3 loop reads CASSELAGGYNEQFF. The CDR3 nucleotides are TGTGCCAGCAGTGAATTAGCGGGGGGGTACAATGAGCAGTTCTTC.

DNA of the CDR3: TGTGCCAGCACCACAGGGACAGGGGATCAGCCCCAGCATTTT. It yields the protein CASTTGTGDQPQHF. The genes are TRBV27 and TRBJ1-5; 10 bases match TRBD1. The CDR3 contains 14 residues. The V gene end was trimmed by 7 bases and the J gene end by 5 bases; junction bases not matched to a gene: 5. CDR1 and CDR2 from the germline V gene are MNHEY and SMNVEV (reference sequence).

The V call is TRBV5-6, the J call TRBJ1-2; D is undetermined. The CDR3 length is 13 residues. V gave up 0 bases and J gave up 7 bases, with 10 bases separating them. Germline V gives CDR1 SGHDT, CDR2 YYEEEE. The CDR3 here is CASSLGRGGGYTF. CDR3 in DNA: TGTGCCAGCAGCTTGGGCCGCGGTGGTGGCTACACCTTC.

The J gene is TRBJ2-3, the V gene TRBV2, with TRBD2 matching over 7 bases. This CDR3 is built from 16 residues. The V segment lost 2 bases and the J segment 0 bases; nucleotides outside the gene matches: 5. Germline V lookup: CDR1 SNHLY, CDR2 FYNNEI. CDR3: CASSELTAGSTDTQYF. The CDR3 bases are TGTGCCAGCAGTGAATTGACAGCGGGAAGCACAGATACGCAGTATTTT.

CDR3 amino acids: CASSEPRVYPNYGYTF. Written as DNA, the CDR3 is TGTGCCAGCAGCGAACCCAGGGTTTACCCTAACTATGGCTACACCTTC. The J gene is TRBJ1-2, the V gene TRBV5-4, with D maybe TRBD1 (5 bases). The germline V gene encodes CDR1 SGHNT and CDR2 YYREEE (reference sequence). The CDR3 spans 16 residues. V dropped 4 bases and J dropped 0 bases, with 16 bases sitting between them.

The chain carries TRBV19 and TRBJ1-5; 7 bases match TRBD1. The V gene's germline CDR1 is LNHDA and CDR2 SQIVND (reference sequence). This CDR3 spans 13 amino acids. V shed 8 bases, J shed 3 bases, and the junction held 4 bases outside the gene matches. CDR3 residues: CASVDRPNQPQHF. CDR3 in DNA: TGTGCCAGTGTGGACAGGCCCAATCAGCCCCAGCATTTT.